This T cell receptor beta chain was recorded in a study of beta chain features in type 1 diabetes. Regarding the study as a whole: In comparison with healthy donors, patients had naive, central memory and Treg TCRB repertoires that appeared more similar. Any PCR bias toward short templates would affect both groups alike. When VDJ junctions were examined, type 1 diabetes patients showed fewer insertions and more deletions. TCRB CDR3s from Type 1 diabetes patients were moderately but significantly shorter in all four CD4+ subsets.

As regards this clone: Its antigen is not known.

In all sorted populations, purity surpassed 95%. As every portion of the isolated RNA was reverse transcribed, the sequencing read expressed TCRB transcripts. Libraries were prepared by immunoSEQ multiplex PCR; TCRdb keeps only in-frame clonotypes and omits some of them. The table lists 150,000 to 200,000 clones, approximately 62% of them singletons. The clonotype originates from a man aged 25 to 40 with type 1 diabetes. Sample: naive CD4+ T cells from blood.

The CDR3 loop reads CSALNYEQYF. The CDR3 DNA sequence: TGCAGTGCCCTGAATTACGAGCAGTACTTC. V and J are TRBV20-1 and TRBJ2-7; D uncertain. V was clipped by 6 bases and J by 4 bases, with 7 bases between them. Germline CDR1 reads DFQATT; CDR2 reads SNEGSKA (reference sequence). The CDR3 totals 10 residues.